The subject of this entry is one T cell receptor (beta chain). Its antigen is currently unknown. This CDR3 region has 13 residues. Trimming at V came to 0 bases and at J to 7 bases, leaving 2 bases not matched to a gene. Germline CDR1 reads DFQATT; CDR2 reads SNEGSKA (reference sequence). Reverse transcription of roughly 0.5 to 1 ug RNA was carried out with random hexamers. One entry per CDR3 protein results from TCRdb running MiXCR on the immunoSEQ multiplex PCR reads. The sample contains about 240,000 distinct CDR3 sequences, 90% to 97% of which appear only once. The sample is drawn from a study of CD8 T cells in Susac syndrome. Whole-study results and caveats: Clonal expansion was missing from Susac syndrome CD4+ T cell repertoires.

J is TRBJ2-1 and V is TRBV20-1, with 8 bases that match TRBD2. This receptor was obtained from a human donor with Susac syndrome. Sequencing used CD4+ T cells from PBMCs. For the CDR3, the DNA is TGCAGTGCTAGAGATCGGGGGGGGAATGAGCAGTTCTTC. This translates into CSARDRGGNEQFF.